This is a list of T cell receptor beta chains from one sample in a study of T cell changes during pregnancy in multiple sclerosis. TCRdb's copy holds only in-frame clones and misses some; the assay was immunoSEQ multiplex PCR. The sample includes roughly 77,000 clones, roughly 92% of them seen just once. The sample in question was peripheral blood, obtained in the second trimester of pregnancy. The source is a female donor with multiple sclerosis, enrolled in a pregnancy study. CDR3s include the opening cysteine and the closing phenylalanine or tryptophan. Fields, in order: CDR3 length, D gene, V gene, J gene, clone size, CDR3 DNA, CDR3 protein. The D gene is left open where the match is weak. The size of a clone is reported for some rows only, either as once, few or many, or as a class for expanded clones.

>13|NA|TRBV5-8|TRBJ1-2|NA
TGTGCCAGCAGCTTGTATGGGGGGTATGGCTACACCTTC
CASSLYGGYGYTF
>15|NA|TRBV28|TRBJ2-7|once
TGTGCCAGCAGCACTCCGGGGCAGGGGTCCTACGAGCAGTACTTC
CASSTPGQGSYEQYF
>13|NA|TRBV6-5|TRBJ1-2|NA
TGTGCCAGCAGTTACAGGCAGGCCTATGGCTACACCTTC
CASSYRQAYGYTF
>13|NA|TRBV7-2|TRBJ1-1|few
TGTGCCAGCAGCTTAGACAGGAACACTGAAGCTTTCTTT
CASSLDRNTEAFF
>14|NA|TRBV11-1|TRBJ1-1|NA
TGTGCCAGCAGTTTCGGCAGGGGGAACACTGAAGCTTTCTTT
CASSFGRGNTEAFF
>14|NA|TRBV5-1|TRBJ1-6|few
TGCGCCAGCAGCTTGGGACAGCTGCATTCACCCCTCCACTTT
CASSLGQLHSPLHF
>11|NA|TRBV20-1|TRBJ2-7|NA
TGCAGTGCTTATTCAGGGTTCGAGCAGTACTTC
CSAYSGFEQYF
>16|TRBD2|TRBV7-3|TRBJ2-1|NA
TGTGCCAGCAGCTCAGGTACTAGCGGGAGAGCACGTGAGCAGTTCTTC
CASSSGTSGRAREQFF
>15|TRBD2|TRBV7-2|TRBJ2-7|NA
TGTGCCAGCAGCTTAATGTTAGCGGGGGCCTACGAGCAGTACTTC
CASSLMLAGAYEQYF
>13|NA|TRBV6-5|TRBJ1-1|NA
TGTGCCAGCATCAACGGGGGGGGAGCTGAAGCTTTCTTT
CASINGGGAEAFF